This T cell receptor (beta chain) was obtained from a study of blood T cell repertoires in COVID-19. Across the whole study: Acute and convalescent COVID-19 samples came from the United States, Italy and Spain. T cells, B-cell-depleted T cells, or PBMCs provided the cDNA or gDNA that served as material.

This CDR3 is 14 amino acids long. CDR1 and CDR2 from the germline V gene are KGHDR and SFDVKD. V gave up 3 bases and J gave up 2 bases; unmatched junction bases: 1. Authors' processing steps: Reference gene primers were amplified, and this amplification served to estimate nucleated cell counts. Repertoires were generated with immunoSEQ multiplex PCR, while TCRdb's copy carries only in-frame clones and drops some. Clonal size and the V and J genes are those of that table, whereas D and trimming came from the DNA. Among around 250,000 clones listed, roughly four fifths were seen once. The sequence derives from a middle-aged man with active or convalescent COVID-19. Sequencing was carried out using peripheral blood. The chain carries TRBV24-1 and TRBJ1-2; TRBD1 aligns across 8 bases. The CDR3 reads CATSDRQGNYGYTF. The CDR3 DNA reads TGTGCCACCAGTGATCGACAGGGGAACTATGGCTACACCTTC.